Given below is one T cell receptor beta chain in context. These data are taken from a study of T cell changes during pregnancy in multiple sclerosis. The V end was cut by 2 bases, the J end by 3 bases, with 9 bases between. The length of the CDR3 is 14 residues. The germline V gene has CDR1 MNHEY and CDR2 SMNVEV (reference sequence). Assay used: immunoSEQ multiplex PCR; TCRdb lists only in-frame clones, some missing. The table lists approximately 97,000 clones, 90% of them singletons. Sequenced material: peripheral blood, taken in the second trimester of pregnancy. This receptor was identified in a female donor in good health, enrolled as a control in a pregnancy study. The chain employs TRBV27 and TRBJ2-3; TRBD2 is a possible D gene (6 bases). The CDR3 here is CASSLSRGTDTQYF. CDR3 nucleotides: TGTGCCAGCAGTTTAAGCCGGGGGACAGATACGCAGTATTTT.